The 5 T cell receptor beta chains given below trace back to one sample, sequenced in a study of metastatic and nonmetastatic thyroid tumors. TCRdb re-processed the PCR reads through MiXCR. The sample comprises roughly 6,100 clones, roughly 19% of which are singletons, and 6% to 7.5% rests with the top ten. No patient had received any treatment before thyroid surgery. The sample was adjacent normal tissue. These receptors were taken from a female donor with papillary thyroid cancer or a benign thyroid nodule (not recorded which). Some clones in this sample may be carry-over from other donors' samples.

This clone is classed as medium-sized (0.01 to 0.1%). V usage is TRBV6-1 and J usage is TRBJ1-1; D possibly corresponds to TRBD1 (5 bases). Germline assignment: CDR1 MNHNS and CDR2 SASEGT. This CDR3 comprises 13 residues. Trimming shortened V by 7 bases and J by 11 bases, and 20 bases separated the two germline ends. CDR3 amino acids: CASTRFAGAGAFF. The CDR3 DNA follows: TGTGCCAGCACCCGTTTCGCCGGGGCGGGGGCTTTCTTT.

This clone was detected a few times. A much larger clone differs by one base, so this may be a read error. This chain joins TRBV6-1 and TRBJ1-5; 7 nucleotides align to TRBD1. This CDR3 has 13 amino acids. The V segment lost 6 bases and the J segment 5 bases; nucleotides outside the gene matches: 4. Germline values: CDR1 MNHNS, CDR2 SASEGT. CDR3: CASRADRYQPQHF. In DNA form, the CDR3 reads TGTGCCAGCAGAGCGGACAGGTATCAGCCCCAGCATTTT.

Comments on this clone: One junction end does not reproduce the germline sequence, and a read error may be involved. The rearrangement uses TRBV6-9 and TRBJ2-2; D is perhaps TRBD2 (5 bases). This CDR3 has 15 amino acids. CDR1 is MNHGY and CDR2 is SVAAGI in the germline V gene. The CDR3 here is CASSYLPTFAGDLFF. CDR3 DNA: TGTGCCAGCAGTTATCTCCCCACCTTCGCCGGGGATCTGTTTTTT.

The chain uses TRBV12-5 and TRBJ2-3, with 8 bases that match TRBD2. Germline loops: CDR1 LGHNT, CDR2 FRNRAP. Unmatched junction bases numbered 12, after V lost 5 bases and J lost 8 bases. The CDR3 loop spans 15 amino acids. The CDR3 reads CASGPSGLEVGTQYF. In DNA form, the CDR3 reads TGTGCTAGTGGTCCCTCGGGACTAGAGGTAGGTACGCAGTATTTT.

With respect to this clone: A much larger clone is a single base away; this may be a read error. The chain links TRBV15 to TRBJ2-5, with D possibly called TRBD1 or TRBD2 (6 bases each). The CDR3 sequence is 14 residues long. Germline values: CDR1 LNHNV, CDR2 YYDKDF (reference sequence). Trimming took 4 bases from V and 7 from J, leaving 16 bases between them. CDR3 sequence: CATSIGGGKGTQYF. CDR3 coding DNA: TGTGCCACCAGCATAGGAGGGGGTAAGGGGACCCAGTACTTC.